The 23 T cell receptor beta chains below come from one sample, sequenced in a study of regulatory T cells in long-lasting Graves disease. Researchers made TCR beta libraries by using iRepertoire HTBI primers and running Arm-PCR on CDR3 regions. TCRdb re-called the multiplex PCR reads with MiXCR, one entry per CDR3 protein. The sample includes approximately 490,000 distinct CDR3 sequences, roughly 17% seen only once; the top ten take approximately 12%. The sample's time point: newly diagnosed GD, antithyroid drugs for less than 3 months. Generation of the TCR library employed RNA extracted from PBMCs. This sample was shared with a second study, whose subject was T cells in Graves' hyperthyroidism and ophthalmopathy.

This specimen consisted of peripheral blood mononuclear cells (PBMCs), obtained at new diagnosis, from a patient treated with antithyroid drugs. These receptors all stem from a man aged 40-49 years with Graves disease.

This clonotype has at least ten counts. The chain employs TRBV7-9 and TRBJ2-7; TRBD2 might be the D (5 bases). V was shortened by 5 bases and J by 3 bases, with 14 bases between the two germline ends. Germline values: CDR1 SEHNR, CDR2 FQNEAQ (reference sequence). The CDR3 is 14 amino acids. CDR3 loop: CASSPRTEFYEQYF. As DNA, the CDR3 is TGTGCCAGCAGCCCCCGGACTGAGTTCTACGAGCAGTACTTC.

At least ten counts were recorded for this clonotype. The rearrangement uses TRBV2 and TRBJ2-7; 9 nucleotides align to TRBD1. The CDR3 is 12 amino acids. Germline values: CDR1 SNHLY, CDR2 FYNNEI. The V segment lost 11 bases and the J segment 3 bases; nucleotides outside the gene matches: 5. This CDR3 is CAGRTGDYEQYF. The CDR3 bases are TGTGCCGGACGGACAGGGGACTACGAGCAGTACTTC.

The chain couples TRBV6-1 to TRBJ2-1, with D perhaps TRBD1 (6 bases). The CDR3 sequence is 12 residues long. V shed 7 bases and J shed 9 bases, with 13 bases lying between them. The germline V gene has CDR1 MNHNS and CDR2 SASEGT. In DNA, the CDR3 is TGTGCCAGCACACAGGGTGATGGTGAGCAGTTCTTC. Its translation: CASTQGDGEQFF.

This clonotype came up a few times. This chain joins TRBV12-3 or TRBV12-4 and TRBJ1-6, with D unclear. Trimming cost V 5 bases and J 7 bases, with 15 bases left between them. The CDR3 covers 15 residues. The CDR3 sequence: CASSTHLRPNSPLHF. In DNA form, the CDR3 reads TGTGCCAGCAGTACTCACCTACGTCCGAATTCACCCCTCCACTTT.

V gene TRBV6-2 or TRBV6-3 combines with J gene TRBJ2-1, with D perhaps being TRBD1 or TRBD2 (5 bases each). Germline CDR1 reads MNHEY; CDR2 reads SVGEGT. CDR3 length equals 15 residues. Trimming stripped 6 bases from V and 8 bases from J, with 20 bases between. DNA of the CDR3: TGTGCCAGCAGCGAAGGGACGTCCGGATTCGATGAGCAGTTCTTC. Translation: CASSEGTSGFDEQFF.

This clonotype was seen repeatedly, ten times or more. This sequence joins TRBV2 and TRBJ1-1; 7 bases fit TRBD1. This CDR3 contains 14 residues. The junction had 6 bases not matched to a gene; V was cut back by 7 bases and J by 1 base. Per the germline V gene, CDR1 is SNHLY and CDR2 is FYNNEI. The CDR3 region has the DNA TGTGCCAGCACCGCCGGGACAGCGAACACTGAAGCTTTCTTT. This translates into CASTAGTANTEAFF. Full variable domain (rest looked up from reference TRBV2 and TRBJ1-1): EPEVTQTPSHQVTQMGQEVILRCVPISNHLYFYWYRQILGQKVEFLVSFYNNEISEKSEIFDDQFSVERPDGSNFTLKIRSTKLEDSAMYFCASTAGTANTEAFFGQGTRLTVV.

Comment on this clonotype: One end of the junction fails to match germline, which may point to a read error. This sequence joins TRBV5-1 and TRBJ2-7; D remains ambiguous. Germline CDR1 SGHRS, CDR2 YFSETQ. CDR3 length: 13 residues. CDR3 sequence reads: CASRLGISYEQYF. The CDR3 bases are TGCGCCAGCAGATTGGGAATATCCTACGAGCAGTACTTC.

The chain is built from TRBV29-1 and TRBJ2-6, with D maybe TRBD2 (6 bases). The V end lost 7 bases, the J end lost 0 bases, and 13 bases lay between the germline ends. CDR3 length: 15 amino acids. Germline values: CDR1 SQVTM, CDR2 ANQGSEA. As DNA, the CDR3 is TGCAGCGCCGAGCGAGCGGGCTCTGGGGCCAACGTCCTGACTTTC. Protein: CSAERAGSGANVLTF.

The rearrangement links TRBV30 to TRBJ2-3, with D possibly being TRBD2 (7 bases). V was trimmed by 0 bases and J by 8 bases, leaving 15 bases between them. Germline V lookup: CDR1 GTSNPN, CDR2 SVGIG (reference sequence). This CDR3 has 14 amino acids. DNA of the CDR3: TGTGCCTGGAGTGTTGGGCAGGGAGGGGGTACGCAGTATTTT. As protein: CAWSVGQGGGTQYF.

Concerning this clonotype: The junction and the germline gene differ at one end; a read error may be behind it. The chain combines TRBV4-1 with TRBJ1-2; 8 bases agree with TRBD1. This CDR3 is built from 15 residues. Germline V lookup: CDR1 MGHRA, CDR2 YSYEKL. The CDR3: CASSQGTGGYYGYTF. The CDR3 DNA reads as TGTGCCAGCAGCCAAGGGACAGGTGGATACTATGGCTACACCTTC.

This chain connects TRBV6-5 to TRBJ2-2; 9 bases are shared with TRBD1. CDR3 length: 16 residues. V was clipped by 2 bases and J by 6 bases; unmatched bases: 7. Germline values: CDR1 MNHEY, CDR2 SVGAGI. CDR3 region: CASSYGNRGRAGELFF. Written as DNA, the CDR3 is TGTGCCAGCAGTTACGGGAACAGGGGGCGGGCCGGGGAGCTGTTTTTT.

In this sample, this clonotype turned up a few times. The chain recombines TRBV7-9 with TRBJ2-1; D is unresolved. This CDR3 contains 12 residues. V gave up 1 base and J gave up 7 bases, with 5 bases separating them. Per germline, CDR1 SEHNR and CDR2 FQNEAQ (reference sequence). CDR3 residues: CASSLDVNEQFF. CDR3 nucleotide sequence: TGTGCCAGCAGCTTAGACGTGAATGAGCAGTTCTTC.

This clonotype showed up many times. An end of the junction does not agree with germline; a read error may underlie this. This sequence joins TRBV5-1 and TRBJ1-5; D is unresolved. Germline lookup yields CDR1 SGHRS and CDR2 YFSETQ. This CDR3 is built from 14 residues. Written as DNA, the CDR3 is TGTGCCAGCAGCCCCGATGGCGGCAATCAGCCCCAGCATTTT. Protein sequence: CASSPDGGNQPQHF. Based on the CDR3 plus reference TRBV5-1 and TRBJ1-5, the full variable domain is KAGVTQTPRYLIKTRGQQVTLSCSPISGHRSVSWYQQTPGQGLQFLFEYFSETQRNKGNFPGRFSGRQFSNSRSEMNVSTLELGDSALYLCASSPDGGNQPQHFGDGTRLSIL.

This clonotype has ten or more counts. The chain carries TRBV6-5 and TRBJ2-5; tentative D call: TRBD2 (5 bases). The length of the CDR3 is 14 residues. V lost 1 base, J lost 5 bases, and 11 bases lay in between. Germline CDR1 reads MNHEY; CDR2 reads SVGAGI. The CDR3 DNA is TGTGCCAGCAGTTACTACCGGACTGTCGAGACCCAGTACTTC. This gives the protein CASSYYRTVETQYF.

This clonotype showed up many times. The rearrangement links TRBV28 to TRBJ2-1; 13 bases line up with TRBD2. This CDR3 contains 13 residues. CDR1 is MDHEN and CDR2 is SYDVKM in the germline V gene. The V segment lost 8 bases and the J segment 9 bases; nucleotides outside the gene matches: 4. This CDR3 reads CASWGLAGSEQFF. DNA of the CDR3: TGTGCCAGCTGGGGACTAGCGGGAAGTGAGCAGTTCTTC.

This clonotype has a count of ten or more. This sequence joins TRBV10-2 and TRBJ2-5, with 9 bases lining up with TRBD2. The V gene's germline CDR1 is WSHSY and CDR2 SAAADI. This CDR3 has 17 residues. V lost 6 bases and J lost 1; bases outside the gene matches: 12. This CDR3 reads CASRASGSGRFQETQYF. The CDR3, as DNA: TGCGCCAGCAGAGCCTCGGGAAGCGGGAGGTTCCAAGAGACCCAGTACTTC.

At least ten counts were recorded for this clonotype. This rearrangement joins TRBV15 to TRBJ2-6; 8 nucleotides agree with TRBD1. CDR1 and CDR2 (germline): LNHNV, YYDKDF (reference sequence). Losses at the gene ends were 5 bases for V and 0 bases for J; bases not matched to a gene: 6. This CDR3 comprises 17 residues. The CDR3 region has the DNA TGTGCCACCAGCCGGGGGACAGGTCCCTCTGGGGCCAACGTCCTGACTTTC. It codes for CATSRGTGPSGANVLTF. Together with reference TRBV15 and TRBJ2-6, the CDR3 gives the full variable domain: DAMVIQNPRYQVTQFGKPVTLSCSQTLNHNVMYWYQQKSSQAPKLLFHYYDKDFNNEADTPDNFQSRRPNTSFCFLDIRSPGLGDTAMYLCATSRGTGPSGANVLTFGAGSRLTVL.

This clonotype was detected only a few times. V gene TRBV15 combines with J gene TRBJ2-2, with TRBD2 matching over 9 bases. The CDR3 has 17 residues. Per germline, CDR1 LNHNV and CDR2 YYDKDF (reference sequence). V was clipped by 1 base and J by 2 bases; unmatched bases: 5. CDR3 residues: CATSRGGRAKNTGELFF. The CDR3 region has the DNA TGTGCCACCAGCAGAGGCGGGAGGGCGAAAAACACCGGGGAGCTGTTTTTT. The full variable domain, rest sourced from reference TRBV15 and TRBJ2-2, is DAMVIQNPRYQVTQFGKPVTLSCSQTLNHNVMYWYQQKSSQAPKLLFHYYDKDFNNEADTPDNFQSRRPNTSFCFLDIRSPGLGDTAMYLCATSRGGRAKNTGELFFGEGSRLTVL.

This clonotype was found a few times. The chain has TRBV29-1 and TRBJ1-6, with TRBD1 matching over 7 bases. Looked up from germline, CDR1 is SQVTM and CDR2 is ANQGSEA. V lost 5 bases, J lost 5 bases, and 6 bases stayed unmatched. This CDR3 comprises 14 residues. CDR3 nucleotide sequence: TGCAGCGTTAGATCGACAGGGAATAATTCACCCCTCCACTTT. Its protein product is CSVRSTGNNSPLHF.

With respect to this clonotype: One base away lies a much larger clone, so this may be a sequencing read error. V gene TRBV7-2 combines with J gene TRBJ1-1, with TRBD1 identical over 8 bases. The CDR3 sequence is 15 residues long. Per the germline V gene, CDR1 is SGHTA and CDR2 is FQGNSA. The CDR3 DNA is TGTGCCAGCAGCTCGAGAACAGGGGGGAACACTGAAGCTCTCTTT. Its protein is CASSSRTGGNTEALF.

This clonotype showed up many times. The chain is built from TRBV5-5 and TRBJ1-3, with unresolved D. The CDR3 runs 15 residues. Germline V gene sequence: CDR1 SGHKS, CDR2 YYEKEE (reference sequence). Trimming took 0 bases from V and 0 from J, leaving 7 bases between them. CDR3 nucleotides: TGTGCCAGCAGCTTGGGGGTGAGCTCTGGAAACACCATATATTTT. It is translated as CASSLGVSSGNTIYF. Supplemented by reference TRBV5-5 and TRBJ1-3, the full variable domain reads DAGVTQSPTHLIKTRGQQVTLRCSPISGHKSVSWYQQVLGQGPQFIFQYYEKEERGRGNFPDRFSARQFPNYSSELNVNALLLGDSALYLCASSLGVSSGNTIYFGEGSWLTVV.

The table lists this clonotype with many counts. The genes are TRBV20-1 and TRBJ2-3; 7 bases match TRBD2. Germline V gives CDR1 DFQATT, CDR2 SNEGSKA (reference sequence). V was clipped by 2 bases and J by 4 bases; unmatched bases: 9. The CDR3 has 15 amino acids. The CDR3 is CSARPLAERADTQYF. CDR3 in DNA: TGCAGTGCTAGACCTCTAGCGGAGAGGGCAGATACGCAGTATTTT.

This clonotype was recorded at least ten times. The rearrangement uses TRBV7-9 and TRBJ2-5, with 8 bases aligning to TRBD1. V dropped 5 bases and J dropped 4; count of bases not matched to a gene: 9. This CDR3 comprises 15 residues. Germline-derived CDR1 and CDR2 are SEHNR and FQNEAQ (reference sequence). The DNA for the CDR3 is TGTGCCAGCAGCCCCGGACAGGGTGGTGGAGAGACCCAGTACTTC. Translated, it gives CASSPGQGGGETQYF.